The next 28 T cell receptor beta chains were all read from a single sample in a study of technical replicates of blood from four donors. Profiled with immunoSEQ multiplex PCR; TCRdb holds only in-frame clones, not every one. This sample yields about 68,000 clones, of which 95% to 97% are seen a single time; 0.2% to 0.3% belongs to the top ten. The sequencing sample was made of T cells isolated from PBMCs. Every receptor here comes from a human donor in good health.

Here the CDR3 reads CASSPAGQPYEQYF. The CDR3 bases are TGTGCCAGCAGTCCAGCGGGACAACCCTACGAGCAGTACTTC. The chain uses TRBV27 and TRBJ2-7, with TRBD2 as a possible D gene (7 bases). The V and J ends lost 5 bases and 2 bases respectively, with 13 bases between them. Per germline, CDR1 MNHEY and CDR2 SMNVEV (reference sequence). This CDR3 comprises 14 residues.

The rearrangement joins TRBV7-3 to TRBJ2-3, with D tentatively TRBD2 (5 bases). The CDR3 runs to 15 residues. V shed 0 bases and J shed 0 bases, with 7 bases lying between them. In germline, CDR1 is SGHTA, CDR2 FQGTGA. The CDR3 is CASSLTGISTDTQYF. DNA for the CDR3: TGTGCCAGCAGCTTAACCGGGATAAGCACAGATACGCAGTATTTT.

This chain uses TRBV13 with TRBJ1-1; D gene unclear. Germline V CDR1 and CDR2: PRHDT, FYEKMQ (reference sequence). V lost 7 bases and J 0 bases, leaving 12 bases between the germline ends. The CDR3 loop spans 14 amino acids. The CDR3 region is CASTNGKMNTEAFF. CDR3 bases: TGTGCCAGCACCAACGGGAAAATGAACACTGAAGCTTTCTTT.

The V call is TRBV27, the J call TRBJ2-1; 9 bases are a match to TRBD2. The CDR3 has 17 amino acids. Germline assignment: CDR1 MNHEY and CDR2 SMNVEV (reference sequence). After removal of 5 bases from V and 5 bases from J, the junction contained 13 bases not matched to a gene. The CDR3 DNA follows: TGTGCCAGCAGTGTCGTTCTCGCTAGCGGGGTAAACAATGAGCAGTTCTTC. Encoded protein: CASSVVLASGVNNEQFF.

This clone is a singleton in its sample. The genes are TRBV7-9 and TRBJ2-7; the D gene is possibly TRBD1 (5 bases). The V and J ends lost 5 bases and 3 bases respectively, with 17 bases between them. Germline V gene sequence: CDR1 SEHNR, CDR2 FQNEAQ (reference sequence). This CDR3 region has 15 residues. This chain's CDR3 is CASSPVGARGYEQYF. DNA for the CDR3: TGTGCCAGCAGCCCAGTTGGGGCAAGGGGCTACGAGCAGTACTTC. The full variable domain, in which reference TRBV7-9 and TRBJ2-7 provide the parts outside the CDR3, is DTGVSQNPRHKITKRGQNVTFRCDPISEHNRLYWYRQTLGQGPEFLTYFQNEAQLEKSRLLSDRFSAERPKGSFSTLEIQRTEQGDSAMYLCASSPVGARGYEQYFGPGTRLTVT.

The chain uses TRBV28 and TRBJ2-1, with TRBD2 identical over 7 bases. This CDR3 is built from 13 residues. Germline V gives CDR1 MDHEN, CDR2 SYDVKM. The ends lost 6 bases at V and 7 bases at J; junction bases unmatched: 6. The CDR3 region has the DNA TGTGCCAGCAGATCCGGGGGGAGGAATGAGCAGTTCTTC. It specifies CASRSGGRNEQFF.

The chain uses TRBV29-1 and TRBJ1-2, with unresolved D. This CDR3 has 9 residues. Germline-derived CDR1 and CDR2 are SQVTM and ANQGSEA. Trimming left V 5 bases short and J 7 bases short, with 5 bases between. The CDR3 here is CSVRSGYTF. In nucleotides, the CDR3 is TGCAGCGTTAGGAGTGGCTACACCTTC.

The CDR3 DNA reads as TGTGCCAGCAGCTTAGATCTGGGGGGAGGTATAGATACGCAGTATTTT. Translated: CASSLDLGGGIDTQYF. The chain couples TRBV11-2 to TRBJ2-3; the D gene is possibly TRBD2 (6 bases). CDR3 size: 16 residues. Germline V gene lookup returns CDR1 SGHAT and CDR2 FQNNGV. Trimming left V 0 bases short and J 5 bases short, with 15 bases between. Together with reference TRBV11-2 and TRBJ2-3, the CDR3 gives the full variable domain: EAGVAQSPRYKIIEKRQSVAFWCNPISGHATLYWYQQILGQGPKLLIQFQNNGVVDDSQLPKDRFSAERLKGVDSTLKIQPAKLEDSAVYLCASSLDLGGGIDTQYFGPGTRLTVL.

The count of this clone is one. J is TRBJ2-1 and V is TRBV7-8, with D tentatively TRBD2 (6 bases). The CDR3 runs 19 residues. The germline V gene encodes CDR1 SGHVS and CDR2 FQNEAQ. Trimming left V 2 bases short and J 1 base short, with 21 bases between. CDR3 sequence: CASSLYPGTGESSYNEQFF. CDR3 bases: TGTGCCAGCAGCTTATATCCTGGGACTGGCGAAAGTTCCTACAATGAGCAGTTCTTC.

The rearrangement joins TRBV11-3 to TRBJ2-7; possibly TRBD1 for D (6 bases). Germline-derived CDR1 and CDR2 are SGHNT and YENEEA. V was shortened by 5 bases and J by 2 bases, with 16 bases between the two germline ends. This CDR3 spans 15 amino acids. CDR3 sequence (DNA): TGTGCCAGCAGCCCGTCGGACAGACGAGCCTACGAGCAGTACTTC. Protein: CASSPSDRRAYEQYF.

The rearrangement uses TRBV5-1 and TRBJ2-7; 9 nucleotides agree with TRBD1. V was clipped by 4 bases and J by 2 bases; unmatched bases: 7. The CDR3 spans 15 residues. CDR1 and CDR2 from the germline V gene are SGHRS and YFSETQ. The CDR3 reads CASSLTGTGPYEQYF. The CDR3 region has the DNA TGCGCCAGCAGCCTGACCGGGACAGGGCCCTACGAGCAGTACTTC.

The V gene is TRBV6-1, the J gene TRBJ1-2, with a weak D call TRBD1 (6 bases). In germline, CDR1 is MNHNS, CDR2 SASEGT. The V end lost 3 bases, the J end lost 8 bases, and 16 bases lay between the germline ends. The CDR3 extends over 14 amino acids. The CDR3: CASSDPYREGGYTF. Written as DNA, the CDR3 is TGTGCCAGCAGTGACCCTTACAGGGAAGGAGGCTACACCTTC.

The chain recombines TRBV7-3 with TRBJ2-1; 9 positions agree with TRBD1. V was pared by 6 bases and J by 6 bases, with 9 bases of the junction left unmatched. The CDR3 is made up of 15 amino acids. Germline-derived CDR1 and CDR2 are SGHTA and FQGTGA. The CDR3 sequence is CASRINRDRANEQFF. The CDR3 DNA reads TGTGCCAGCAGAATCAACCGGGACAGGGCCAATGAGCAGTTCTTC.

The V call is TRBV4-1, the J call TRBJ1-1; 7 bases are shared with TRBD1. V shed 4 bases and J 0 bases; nucleotides not matched to a gene: 5. This CDR3 is built from 15 residues. Germline V lookup: CDR1 MGHRA, CDR2 YSYEKL. The CDR3 DNA reads as TGCGCCAGCAGCCTGGGGACAGATATGAACACTGAAGCTTTCTTT. Translating it yields CASSLGTDMNTEAFF.

The chain carries TRBV4-2 and TRBJ2-3; 10 bases map to TRBD2. CDR1 LGHNA and CDR2 YNFKEQ come from the germline V gene. With V trimmed by 0 bases and J by 1 base, 1 base remained unmatched. CDR3 length equals 16 residues. In DNA, the CDR3 is TGTGCCAGCAGCCAAGATCTAGCGGGAGGCACAGATACGCAGTATTTT. Amino acid sequence: CASSQDLAGGTDTQYF.

This chain uses TRBV10-3 with TRBJ2-5, with TRBD1 matching over 7 bases. Trimming took 4 bases from V and 3 from J; bases not matched to a gene: 2. There are 13 residues in the CDR3. Germline CDR1 is ENHRY and CDR2 is SYGVKD. The CDR3 protein is CAISGDREETQYF. Written as DNA, the CDR3 is TGTGCCATCAGTGGTGACAGGGAAGAGACCCAGTACTTC.

The chain is built from TRBV10-3 and TRBJ2-7; 11 bases line up with TRBD2. The CDR3 is made up of 16 amino acids. Germline V lookup: CDR1 ENHRY, CDR2 SYGVKD. V shed 6 bases, J shed 7 bases, and the junction held 14 bases outside the gene matches. The CDR3 sequence is CAISPHISGRAEEQYF. The CDR3 DNA sequence: TGTGCCATCAGCCCTCACATTAGCGGGAGGGCCGAAGAGCAGTACTTC.

The chain carries TRBV7-3 and TRBJ2-1; 7 bases fit TRBD1. CDR1 SGHTA and CDR2 FQGTGA come from the germline V gene. The junction had 10 bases not matched to a gene; V was cut back by 5 bases and J by 6 bases. This CDR3 has 15 amino acids. DNA for the CDR3: TGTGCCAGCAGCCGGGACAGTTCCTTCTTCAATGAGCAGTTCTTC. Translation gives CASSRDSSFFNEQFF.

This clone is a singleton in its sample. V and J are TRBV7-9 and TRBJ2-5, with 9 bases identical to TRBD1. The germline V gene encodes CDR1 SEHNR and CDR2 FQNEAQ (reference sequence). The junction had 7 bases not matched to a gene; V was cut back by 6 bases and J by 2 bases. The CDR3 totals 15 residues. The CDR3 DNA reads TGTGCCAGCAGTCCCCGGGACAGGGATCAAGAGACCCAGTACTTC. This translates into CASSPRDRDQETQYF.

This rearrangement joins TRBV4-1 to TRBJ2-7; TRBD1 might be the D (6 bases). The V gene lost 1 base and the J gene lost 2 bases, with 12 bases spanning the gap. The CDR3 covers 15 residues. In germline, CDR1 is MGHRA, CDR2 YSYEKL. The CDR3 DNA reads TGCGCCAGCAGCCAAGTCCGGGACATCACCTACGAGCAGTACTTC. This translates into CASSQVRDITYEQYF.

This rearrangement joins TRBV11-2 to TRBJ2-7, with 7 bases lining up with TRBD2. The germline CDR1 and CDR2 sequences are SGHAT and FQNNGV. Trimming took 4 bases from V and 2 from J; bases not matched to a gene: 14. This CDR3 region has 17 residues. CDR3 in amino acids: CASSSPLSGPLTYEQYF. CDR3 coding DNA: TGTGCCAGCAGCTCACCACTTAGCGGGCCCCTAACCTACGAGCAGTACTTC.

The V call is TRBV6-5, the J call TRBJ1-1, with D possibly matching TRBD1 (5 bases). The CDR3 spans 14 residues. V lost 0 bases to trimming and J lost 4 bases, with 9 bases between them. Germline V gives CDR1 MNHEY, CDR2 SVGAGI. The CDR3 DNA reads as TGTGCCAGCAGTTACTCCCGGGGGACCACTGAAGCTTTCTTT. Protein product: CASSYSRGTTEAFF.

The rearrangement joins TRBV29-1 to TRBJ2-7; 7 bases map to TRBD2. Germline V gene sequence: CDR1 SQVTM, CDR2 ANQGSEA. The CDR3 covers 12 residues. With 3 bases clipped from V and 4 bases from J, the junction kept 3 bases outside the gene matches. CDR3 sequence (DNA): TGCAGCGTTGAGGGGGGGACTTACGAGCAGTACTTC. It codes for CSVEGGTYEQYF.

The chain combines TRBV4-1 with TRBJ1-5; D unclear. The CDR3 has 18 amino acids. The germline V gene has CDR1 MGHRA and CDR2 YSYEKL. V gave up 4 bases and J gave up 0 bases, with 19 bases separating them. CDR3 sequence: CASSPHPTDPYSNQPQHF. The DNA of the CDR3 is TGCGCCAGCAGCCCCCACCCAACAGACCCATATAGCAATCAGCCCCAGCATTTT.

This clone is a singleton in its sample. This chain connects TRBV27 to TRBJ2-7; weak D call: TRBD1 (6 bases). Germline CDR1 MNHEY, CDR2 SMNVEV (reference sequence). With 7 bases removed from V and 1 base from J, the gap between germline ends came to 14 bases. The CDR3 covers 14 residues. The DNA for the CDR3 is TGTGCCAGCAATAAATACAGGGATTCCTACGAGCAGTACTTC. Translating it yields CASNKYRDSYEQYF.

V gene TRBV11-3 combines with J gene TRBJ2-7; tentative D call: TRBD2 (7 bases). V gave up 1 base and J gave up 0 bases, with 16 bases separating them. Looked up from germline, CDR1 is SGHNT and CDR2 is YENEEA. The CDR3 runs to 17 residues. As DNA, the CDR3 is TGTGCCAGCAGCTTAGGGGGGGGGCTAGCCGTCTCCTACGAGCAGTACTTC. Encoded protein: CASSLGGGLAVSYEQYF.

This chain connects TRBV25-1 to TRBJ1-1; TRBD1 might be the D (5 bases). This CDR3 is 14 amino acids long. Germline CDR1 is MGHDK and CDR2 is SYGVNS. The V end lost 3 bases, the J end lost 1 base, and 9 bases lay between the germline ends. This CDR3 reads CASSEGRENTEAFF. In DNA, the CDR3 is TGTGCCAGCAGTGAGGGCAGGGAGAACACTGAAGCTTTCTTT.

This sequence joins TRBV5-1 and TRBJ2-1; unclear D gene. The CDR3 length is 12 residues. V lost 4 bases and J lost 1, with 3 bases in between. The V gene's germline CDR1 is SGHRS and CDR2 YFSETQ. The CDR3 region has the DNA TGCGCCAGCAGCCGTTCCTACAATGAGCAGTTCTTC. Translated, it gives CASSRSYNEQFF.